This passage covers 11 T cell receptor beta chains from one sample sequenced in a study of blood T cell repertoires in COVID-19. The data were produced by immunoSEQ multiplex PCR, yet TCRdb's version contains in-frame clones alone and is incomplete. The data contain 200,000 to 250,000 clones, approximately 88% of them singletons. What was sequenced was PBMCs or T cells enriched from blood (not recorded which). Receptors originate from a woman in her 30s who had been exposed to COVID-19.

The chain recombines TRBV10-3 with TRBJ2-1, with 9 bases identical to TRBD1. The CDR3 sequence is 15 residues long. The germline V gene has CDR1 ENHRY and CDR2 SYGVKD. V gave up 3 bases and J gave up 5 bases; unmatched junction bases: 5. This chain's CDR3 is CAISDGTGSNNEQFF. The CDR3 nucleotides read TGTGCCATCAGTGATGGGACAGGGAGTAACAATGAGCAGTTCTTC.

The V call is TRBV30, the J call TRBJ1-2; D is uncertain. Trimming left V 0 bases short and J 4 bases short, with 6 bases between. Germline V gene lookup returns CDR1 GTSNPN and CDR2 SVGIG (reference sequence). The CDR3 has 12 amino acids. CDR3 residues: CAWSVAGYGYTF. Written as DNA, the CDR3 is TGTGCCTGGAGTGTAGCGGGCTATGGCTACACCTTC. The full variable domain, rest sourced from reference TRBV30 and TRBJ1-2, is SQTIHQWPATLVQPVGSPLSLECTVEGTSNPNLYWYRQAAGRGLQLLFYSVGIGQISSEVPQNLSASRPQDRQFILSSKKLLLSDSGFYLCAWSVAGYGYTFGSGTRLTVV.

The rearrangement uses TRBV7-3 and TRBJ2-7; 7 nucleotides align to TRBD1. Per the germline V gene, CDR1 is SGHTA and CDR2 is FQGTGA. The CDR3 length is 13 residues. V shed 0 bases, J shed 4 bases, and the junction held 0 bases outside the gene matches. CDR3: CASSLTDRYEQYF. The CDR3 bases are TGTGCCAGCAGCTTAACGGACAGGTACGAGCAGTACTTC. Variable domain in full (rest from reference TRBV7-3 and TRBJ2-7): GAGVSQTPSNKVTEKGKYVELRCDPISGHTALYWYRQSLGQGPEFLIYFQGTGAADDSGLPNDRFFAVRPEGSVSTLKIQRTERGDSAVYLCASSLTDRYEQYFGPGTRLTVT.

This clone was seen a single time. The chain links TRBV7-9 to TRBJ2-1; 7 bases map to TRBD1. The CDR3 is made up of 13 amino acids. The V gene end was trimmed by 3 bases and the J gene end by 7 bases; junction bases not matched to a gene: 3. CDR1 and CDR2 from the germline V gene are SEHNR and FQNEAQ (reference sequence). For the CDR3, the DNA is TGTGCCAGCAGCTTGGTGGACAGGAATGAGCAGTTCTTC. Protein: CASSLVDRNEQFF. Based on the CDR3 plus reference TRBV7-9 and TRBJ2-1, the full variable domain is DTGVSQNPRHKITKRGQNVTFRCDPISEHNRLYWYRQTLGQGPEFLTYFQNEAQLEKSRLLSDRFSAERPKGSFSTLEIQRTEQGDSAMYLCASSLVDRNEQFFGPGTRLTVL.

This sequence joins TRBV6-5 and TRBJ1-1, with TRBD1 matching over 7 bases. The germline gives CDR1 MNHEY, CDR2 SVGAGI. V was pared by 4 bases and J by 0 bases, with 8 bases of the junction left unmatched. The CDR3 is 16 residues long. The CDR3 protein is CASSFKTGTMNTEAFF. The DNA of the CDR3 is TGTGCCAGCAGTTTTAAGACAGGGACCATGAACACTGAAGCTTTCTTT.

The rearrangement links TRBV7-9 to TRBJ1-1; D is possibly TRBD1 (5 bases). CDR3 length: 13 amino acids. CDR1 and CDR2 from the germline V gene are SEHNR and FQNEAQ (reference sequence). The V gene lost 1 base and the J gene lost 6 bases, with 9 bases spanning the gap. The CDR3 DNA reads as TGTGCCAGCAGCTTAGAGCAGGGATCTGAAGCTTTCTTT. Its translation: CASSLEQGSEAFF.

This clone came up once. J is TRBJ2-2 and V is TRBV30, with no clear D. The germline CDR1 and CDR2 sequences are GTSNPN and SVGIG (reference sequence). V lost 5 bases and J lost 3, with 7 bases in between. The CDR3 spans 12 residues. CDR3 sequence: CAWPRYTGELFF. The CDR3 DNA is TGTGCCTGGCCCAGATACACCGGGGAGCTGTTTTTT. Complete variable domain (other parts from reference TRBV30 and TRBJ2-2): SQTIHQWPATLVQPVGSPLSLECTVEGTSNPNLYWYRQAAGRGLQLLFYSVGIGQISSEVPQNLSASRPQDRQFILSSKKLLLSDSGFYLCAWPRYTGELFFGEGSRLTVL.

The chain employs TRBV7-9 and TRBJ2-5; 8 bases match TRBD2. J was trimmed by 1 base and V by 5 bases; bases with no gene match: 3. This CDR3 is 14 amino acids long. Germline V CDR1 and CDR2: SEHNR, FQNEAQ (reference sequence). CDR3 sequence (DNA): TGTGCCAGCAGCCTGCGGGAGGCCCAAGAGACCCAGTACTTC. Its translation: CASSLREAQETQYF.

V and J are TRBV11-2 and TRBJ2-7, with 13 bases aligning to TRBD2. This CDR3 has 15 residues. With V trimmed by 5 bases and J by 2 bases, 3 bases remained unmatched. CDR1 is SGHAT, CDR2 FQNNGV, per germline. The CDR3 DNA reads as TGTGCCAGCAGCCCGGGACTAGCGGGAACCTACGAGCAGTACTTC. Translation gives CASSPGLAGTYEQYF.

This clone was observed a few times. This chain connects TRBV5-1 to TRBJ1-6, with 9 nucleotides matching TRBD1. The germline gives CDR1 SGHRS, CDR2 YFSETQ. The V and J ends lost 4 bases and 11 bases, in that order; junction bases with no gene match: 7. This CDR3 has 14 amino acids. CDR3 DNA: TGCGCCAGCAGCATCGACAGGGGGTACGCACCCCTCCACTTT. Translated: CASSIDRGYAPLHF.

This chain joins TRBV6-1 and TRBJ1-2; D may be TRBD1 (6 bases). This CDR3 comprises 17 residues. Trimming shortened V by 4 bases and J by 5 bases, and 23 bases separated the two germline ends. CDR1 is MNHNS, CDR2 SASEGT, per germline. The DNA for the CDR3 is TGTGCCAGCAGTGCCTCCCCCCCAGGGGCCCGGTCGTATGGCTACACCTTC. It yields the protein CASSASPPGARSYGYTF.